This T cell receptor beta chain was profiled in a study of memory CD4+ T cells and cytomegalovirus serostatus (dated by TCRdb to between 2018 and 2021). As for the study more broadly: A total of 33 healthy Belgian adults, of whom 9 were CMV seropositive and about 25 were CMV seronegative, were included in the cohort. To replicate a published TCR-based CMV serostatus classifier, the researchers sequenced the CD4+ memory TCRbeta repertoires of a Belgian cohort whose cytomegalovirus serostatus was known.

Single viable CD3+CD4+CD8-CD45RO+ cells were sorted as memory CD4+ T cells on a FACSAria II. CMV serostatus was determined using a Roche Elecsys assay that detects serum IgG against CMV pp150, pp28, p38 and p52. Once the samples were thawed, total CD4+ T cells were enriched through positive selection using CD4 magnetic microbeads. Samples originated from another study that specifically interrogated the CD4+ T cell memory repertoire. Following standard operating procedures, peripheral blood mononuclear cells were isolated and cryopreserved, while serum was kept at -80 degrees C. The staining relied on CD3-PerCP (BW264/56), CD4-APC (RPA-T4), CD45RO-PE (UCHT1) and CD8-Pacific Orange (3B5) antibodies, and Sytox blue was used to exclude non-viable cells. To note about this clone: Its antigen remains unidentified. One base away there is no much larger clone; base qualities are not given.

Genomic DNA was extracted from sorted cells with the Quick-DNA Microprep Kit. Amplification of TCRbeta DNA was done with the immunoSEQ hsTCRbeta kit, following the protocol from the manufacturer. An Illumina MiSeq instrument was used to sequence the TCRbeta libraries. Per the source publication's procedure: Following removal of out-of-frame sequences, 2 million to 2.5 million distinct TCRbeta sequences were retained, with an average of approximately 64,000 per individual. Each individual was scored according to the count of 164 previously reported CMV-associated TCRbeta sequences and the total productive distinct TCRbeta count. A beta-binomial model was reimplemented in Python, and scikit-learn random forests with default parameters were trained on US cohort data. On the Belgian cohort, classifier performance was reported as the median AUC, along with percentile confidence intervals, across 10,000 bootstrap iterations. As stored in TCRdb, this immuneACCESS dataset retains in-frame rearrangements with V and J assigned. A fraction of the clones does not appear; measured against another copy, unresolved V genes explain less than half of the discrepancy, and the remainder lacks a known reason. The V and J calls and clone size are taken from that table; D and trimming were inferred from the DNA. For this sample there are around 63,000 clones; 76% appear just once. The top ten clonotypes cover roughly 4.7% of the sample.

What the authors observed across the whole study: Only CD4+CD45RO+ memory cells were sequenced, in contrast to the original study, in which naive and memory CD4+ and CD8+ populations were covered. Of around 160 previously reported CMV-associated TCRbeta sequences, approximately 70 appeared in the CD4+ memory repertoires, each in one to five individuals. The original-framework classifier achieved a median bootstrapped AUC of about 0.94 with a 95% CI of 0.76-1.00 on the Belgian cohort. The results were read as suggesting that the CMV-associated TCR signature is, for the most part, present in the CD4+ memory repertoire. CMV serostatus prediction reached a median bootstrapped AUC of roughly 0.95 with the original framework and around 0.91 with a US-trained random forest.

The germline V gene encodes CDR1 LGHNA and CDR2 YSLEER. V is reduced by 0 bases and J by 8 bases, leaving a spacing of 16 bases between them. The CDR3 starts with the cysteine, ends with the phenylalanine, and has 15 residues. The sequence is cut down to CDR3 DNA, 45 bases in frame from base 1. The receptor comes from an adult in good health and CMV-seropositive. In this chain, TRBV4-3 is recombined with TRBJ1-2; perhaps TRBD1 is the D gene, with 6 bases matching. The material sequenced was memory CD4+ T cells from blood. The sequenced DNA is TGCGCCAGCAGCCAAGATACTCGGGTGGGGGGCGGCTACACCTTC. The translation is CASSQDTRVGGGYTF.